The present T cell receptor beta chain was sequenced within a study of technical replicates of blood from several donors. This clone is a singleton in its sample. The CDR3 has 13 amino acids. Germline loops: CDR1 LGHNA, CDR2 YSLEER. Trimming took off 0 bases at V and 5 bases at J, with 7 bases between the two ends. TCRdb keeps only in-frame clones here, not all; method: immunoSEQ multiplex PCR. The data hold roughly 76,000 clones, with around 92% observed a single time. This TCR was recovered from a human donor in good health. Some clones in this sample may be carry-over from other donors' samples. This sequence joins TRBV4-3 and TRBJ2-5, with unresolved D. Sequenced: T cells isolated from PBMCs. CDR3 region: CASSQDIEETQYF. CDR3 nucleotides: TGCGCCAGCAGCCAAGATATTGAGGAGACCCAGTACTTC.